The rows below give T cell receptor beta chains drawn from one sample of a study of blood T cell repertoires in COVID-19. Method: immunoSEQ multiplex PCR; TCRdb's copy keeps in-frame clones and lacks some. The table has under 250,000 clones, more than 85% seen once. Sequenced sample: peripheral blood. Every receptor here comes from a man in his sixties with COVID-19, enrolled during active disease. Both conserved end residues are part of each CDR3. A D gene is named only where the DNA matches it firmly. The size entry is marked missing in some rows and otherwise reads once, few, many or a size class.

D gene,V gene,J gene,clone size,CDR3 protein,CDR3 DNA
TRBD1,TRBV15,TRBJ2-2,NA,CATSRDRANTGELFF,TGTGCCACCAGCAGGGACAGGGCGAACACCGGGGAGCTGTTTTTT
TRBD1,TRBV29-1,TRBJ1-2,NA,CSVGGPGGGYTF,TGCAGCGTTGGGGGACCAGGGGGCGGCTACACCTTC
NA,TRBV6-6,TRBJ2-7,NA,CASSYSGSSVYEQYF,TGTGCCAGCAGTTACTCTGGTAGTAGCGTTTACGAGCAGTACTTC
NA,TRBV5-6,TRBJ1-5,NA,CASSLGQSNQPQHF,TGTGCCAGCAGCCTGGGGCAAAGCAATCAGCCCCAGCATTTT
TRBD2,TRBV27,TRBJ2-2,NA,CASSFQRLAGGTGELFF,TGTGCCAGCAGTTTCCAGAGACTAGCGGGAGGGACCGGGGAGCTGTTTTTT
TRBD1,TRBV5-1,TRBJ2-7,once,CASSLPAGGSEQYF,TGCGCCAGCAGCTTGCCGGCAGGGGGTTCCGAGCAGTACTTC
NA,TRBV6-2/TRBV6-3,TRBJ1-2,NA,CASSYSHTGTLNSNYGYTF,TGTGCCAGCAGTTACTCGCATACGGGAACGCTCAATTCTAACTATGGCTACACCTTC
TRBD1,TRBV4-1,TRBJ2-3,NA,CASSQTGIPDTQYF,TGCGCCAGCAGCCAGACAGGGATTCCAGATACGCAGTATTTT
NA,TRBV10-2,TRBJ2-3,NA,CASSEYTDTQYF,TGCGCCAGCAGTGAATACACAGATACGCAGTATTTT
NA,TRBV9,TRBJ1-2,NA,CASSARGVGFYGYTF,TGTGCCAGCAGCGCGAGAGGAGTTGGGTTCTATGGCTACACCTTC
NA,TRBV11-2,TRBJ2-2,NA,CASSLEQGGVSGELFF,TGTGCCAGCAGCTTAGAACAGGGAGGGGTATCGGGGGAGCTGTTTTTT
TRBD1,TRBV28,TRBJ2-7,NA,CASSLGGQGGGYEQYF,TGTGCCAGCAGTTTAGGGGGACAGGGAGGAGGCTACGAGCAGTACTTC
TRBD1,TRBV19,TRBJ1-4,few,CASSLQQGTNEKLFF,TGTGCCAGTAGTTTGCAACAGGGGACTAATGAAAAACTGTTTTTT
NA,TRBV7-9,TRBJ2-3,NA,CASGDRGPDTQYF,TGTGCCAGCGGTGATAGGGGCCCAGATACGCAGTATTTT
TRBD1,TRBV5-1,TRBJ1-1,NA,CASSWGTGPLNTEAFF,TGCGCCAGCAGCTGGGGGACAGGCCCCCTGAACACTGAAGCTTTCTTT
NA,TRBV21-1,TRBJ2-3,NA,CASSRRQGGSTDTQYF,TGTGCCAGCAGCAGGAGACAGGGGGGCAGCACAGATACGCAGTATTTT
TRBD2,TRBV7-3,TRBJ2-1,NA,CASSIIAGGPSPYNEQFF,TGTGCCAGCAGCATAATAGCGGGAGGCCCATCTCCATACAATGAGCAGTTCTTC
TRBD2,TRBV7-9,TRBJ2-1,NA,CASSPYSGPSYNEQFF,TGTGCCAGCAGCCCTTATAGCGGGCCCTCCTACAATGAGCAGTTCTTC
NA,TRBV7-9,TRBJ1-5,NA,CASSRGGQPQHF,TGTGCCAGCAGCCGGGGGGGCCAGCCCCAGCATTTT
NA,TRBV18,TRBJ2-3,once,CASGTAGSTDTQYF,TGTGCCAGCGGTACTGCGGGGAGCACAGATACGCAGTATTTT
NA,TRBV27,TRBJ1-5,once,CASSLSTEPSNQPQHF,TGTGCCAGCAGTTTATCGACTGAACCGAGCAATCAGCCCCAGCATTTT
NA,TRBV19,TRBJ1-2,NA,CASSLLPVGGNYGYTF,TGTGCCAGTAGCCTACTCCCCGTTGGGGGGAACTATGGCTACACCTTC
NA,TRBV3-1/TRBV3-2,TRBJ2-2,NA,CASSQVGAGGELFF,TGTGCCAGCAGCCAAGTAGGGGCCGGCGGGGAGCTGTTTTTT
TRBD2,TRBV5-1,TRBJ2-3,NA,CASSLVSGGGTDTQYF,TGCGCCAGCAGCTTGGTGAGCGGGGGCGGCACAGATACGCAGTATTTT
TRBD1,TRBV2,TRBJ2-4,NA,CASSRDRGGAKNIQYF,TGTGCCAGCAGTCGGGACAGGGGGGGAGCCAAAAACATTCAGTACTTC
NA,TRBV29-1,TRBJ2-7,NA,CSVEDPGVSYEQYF,TGCAGCGTTGAAGATCCAGGGGTCTCCTACGAGCAGTACTTC
NA,TRBV12-3/TRBV12-4,TRBJ1-1,once,CASSKQGNTEAFF,TGTGCCAGCAGTAAACAGGGTAACACTGAAGCTTTCTTT